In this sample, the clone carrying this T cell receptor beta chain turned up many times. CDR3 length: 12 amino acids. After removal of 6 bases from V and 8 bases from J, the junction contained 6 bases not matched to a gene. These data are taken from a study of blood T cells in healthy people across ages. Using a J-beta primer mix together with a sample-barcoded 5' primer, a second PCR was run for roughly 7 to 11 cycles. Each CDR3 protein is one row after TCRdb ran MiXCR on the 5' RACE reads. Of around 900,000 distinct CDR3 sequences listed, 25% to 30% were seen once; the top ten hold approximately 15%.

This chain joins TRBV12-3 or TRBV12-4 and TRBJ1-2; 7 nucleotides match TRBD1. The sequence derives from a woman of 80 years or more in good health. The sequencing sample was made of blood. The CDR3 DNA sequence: TGTGCCAGCAGACAAGGGGGCTGGGGCTACACCTTC. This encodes CASRQGGWGYTF.